The sequence of this T cell receptor (beta chain) was determined in a study of T-cell memory formation after mild COVID-19. V gave up 4 bases and J gave up 0 bases, with 19 bases separating them. The CDR3 consists of 17 residues. Looked up from germline, CDR1 is SGHRS and CDR2 is YFSETQ. 5'RACE with constant-segment primers built TCRalpha and TCRbeta cDNA libraries with UMIs. TCRdb fed the 5' RACE reads into MiXCR, producing one record per CDR3 protein. Here the sample spans approximately 210,000 distinct CDR3 sequences, around 16% being singletons. The rearrangement uses TRBV5-1 and TRBJ1-1; TRBD1 might be the D (5 bases). This TCR derives from an adult woman who had mild COVID-19 (a few samples of this study predate the infection). Cell type and time point are not known. Sequences were obtained from PBMCs or a T cell subset sorted from them (not recorded which). DNA for the CDR3: TGCGCCAGCAGCCGCGGGGCATTCCCCGTTATGAACACTGAAGCTTTCTTT. This encodes CASSRGAFPVMNTEAFF. The variable domain in full, with the rest retrieved from reference TRBV5-1 and TRBJ1-1, is KAGVTQTPRYLIKTRGQQVTLSCSPISGHRSVSWYQQTPGQGLQFLFEYFSETQRNKGNFPGRFSGRQFSNSRSEMNVSTLELGDSALYLCASSRGAFPVMNTEAFFGQGTRLTVV.